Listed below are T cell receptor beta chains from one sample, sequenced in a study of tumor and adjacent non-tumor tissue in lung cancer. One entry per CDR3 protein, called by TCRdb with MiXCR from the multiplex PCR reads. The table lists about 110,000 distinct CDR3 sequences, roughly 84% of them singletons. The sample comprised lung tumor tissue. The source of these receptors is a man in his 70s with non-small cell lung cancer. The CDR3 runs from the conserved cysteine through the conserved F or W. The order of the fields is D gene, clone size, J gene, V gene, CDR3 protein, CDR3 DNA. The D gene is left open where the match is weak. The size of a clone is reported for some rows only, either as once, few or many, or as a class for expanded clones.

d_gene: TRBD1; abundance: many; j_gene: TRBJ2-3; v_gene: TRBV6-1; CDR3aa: CASRTGTEADTQYF; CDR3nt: TGTGCCAGCAGGACCGGGACAGAGGCAGATACGCAGTATTTT
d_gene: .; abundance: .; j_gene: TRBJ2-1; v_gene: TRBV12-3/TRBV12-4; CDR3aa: CVSSGADLHLTSSYNEQLF; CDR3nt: TGTGTCAGCAGTGGAGCGGACCTTCACCTCACCAGCTCCTACAATGAGCAGTTATTC
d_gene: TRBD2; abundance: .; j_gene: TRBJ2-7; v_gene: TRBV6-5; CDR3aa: CAIGRRLAGSYEYYF; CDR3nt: TGTGCCATCGGAAGGAGACTAGCAGGTTCTTACGAGTATTACTTC
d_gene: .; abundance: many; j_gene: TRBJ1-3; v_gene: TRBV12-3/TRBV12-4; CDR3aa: CASSPGFDANTIYF; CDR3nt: TGTGCCAGCAGTCCGGGGTTTGACGCAAACACCATATATTTT
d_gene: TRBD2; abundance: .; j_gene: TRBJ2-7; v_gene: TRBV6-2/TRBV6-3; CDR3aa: CASNYSPRWTSGHYSYEQYF; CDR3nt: TGTGCCAGCAATTACTCGCCCCGTTGGACTAGCGGACATTACTCCTACGAGCAGTATTTC
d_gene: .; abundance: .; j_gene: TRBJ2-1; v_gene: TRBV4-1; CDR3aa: CTSGLGSSGRNEQFF; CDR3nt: TGCACCAGCGGCCTAGGGAGTTCAGGGCGGAATGAGCAGTTCTTC
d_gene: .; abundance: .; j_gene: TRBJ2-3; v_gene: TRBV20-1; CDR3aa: CSVRSLPGHRTDTQYF; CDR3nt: TGCAGTGTTAGGAGTCTTCCCGGGCATAGGACAGATACGCAGTATTTT
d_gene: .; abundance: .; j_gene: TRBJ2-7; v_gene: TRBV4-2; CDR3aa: CASSQVYQEQYF; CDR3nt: TGTGCCAGCAGCCAAGTCTATCAGGAGCAGTACTTC
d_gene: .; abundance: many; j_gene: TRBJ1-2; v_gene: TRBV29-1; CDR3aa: CSVAASNYGYTF; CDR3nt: TGCAGCGTTGCCGCATCCAACTATGGCTACACCTTC
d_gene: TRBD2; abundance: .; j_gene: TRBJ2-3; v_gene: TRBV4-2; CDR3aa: CASSLLGSGTEDMEYF; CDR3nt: TGTGCCAGCAGCCTTTTGGGTAGCGGGACGGAAGATATGGAGTATTTT
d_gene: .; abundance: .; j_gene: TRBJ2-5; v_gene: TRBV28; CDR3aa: CVSSTRALPPQETQYF; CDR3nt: TGTGTCAGCAGTACGAGGGCGCTTCCCCCCCAAGAGACCCAATACTTC
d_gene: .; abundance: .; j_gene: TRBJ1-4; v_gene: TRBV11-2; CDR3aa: CTSSRSGTSNVKLLF; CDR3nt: TGTACCAGCAGCAGAAGTGGGACAAGTAATGTAAAACTGTTATTT
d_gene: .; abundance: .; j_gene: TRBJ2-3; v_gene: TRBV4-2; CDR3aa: CASCQAPGSVTDTQYF; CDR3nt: TGTGCCAGCTGCCAAGCTCCAGGAAGCGTTACAGATACACAGTATTTT
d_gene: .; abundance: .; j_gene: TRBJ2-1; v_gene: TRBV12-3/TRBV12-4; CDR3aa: CTCTPNWGSYNKQFF; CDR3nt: TGTACCTGCACCCCAAACTGGGGTTCCTACAATAAGCAGTTCTTC
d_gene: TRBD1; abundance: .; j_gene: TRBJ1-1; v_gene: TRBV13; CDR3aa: CASNPGTGSNTEALF; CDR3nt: TGTGCCAGCAACCCTGGGACAGGTTCGAACACCGAAGCTTTATTT
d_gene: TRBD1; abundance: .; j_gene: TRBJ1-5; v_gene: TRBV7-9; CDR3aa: CASSGGTGDSQPQHF; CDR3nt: TGTGCCAGCAGCGGAGGGACAGGAGATAGTCAGCCCCAGCATTTT
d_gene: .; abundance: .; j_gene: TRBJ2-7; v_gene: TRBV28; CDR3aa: CISSFGGGYEQYF; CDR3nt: TGTATCAGCAGTTTCGGAGGGGGGTACGAGCAGTACTTC
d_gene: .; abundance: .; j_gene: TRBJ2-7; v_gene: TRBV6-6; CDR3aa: CAINPGQMYYVQYF; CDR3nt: TGTGCCATCAACCCCGGACAGATGTACTACGTGCAGTATTTC
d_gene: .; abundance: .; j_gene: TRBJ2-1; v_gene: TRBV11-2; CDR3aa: CTNSLARLYNELFF; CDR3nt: TGTACCAACAGCTTAGCGAGACTGTACAATGAGCTGTTCTTC
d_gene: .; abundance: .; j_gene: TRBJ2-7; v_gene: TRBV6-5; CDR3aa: CASNPTSTSGSGPYEEYF; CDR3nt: TGTGCCAGCAACCCCACTTCGACTAGTGGGAGCGGTCCCTACGAGGAGTACTTC
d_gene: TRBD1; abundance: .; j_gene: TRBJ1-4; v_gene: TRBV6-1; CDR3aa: CASREQGANEKLLF; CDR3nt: TGTGCCAGCCGTGAACAGGGGGCTAATGAAAAACTGTTATTT
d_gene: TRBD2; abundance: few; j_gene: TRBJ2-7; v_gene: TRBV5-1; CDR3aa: CASSMGLAGVLYF; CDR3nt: TGCGCCAGCAGCATGGGACTAGCGGGAGTACTGTACTTC